This T cell receptor (beta chain) derives from a study of T cells in Graves' hyperthyroidism and ophthalmopathy. Overall study results and limits: In blood, most of the thyroid clonotypes expanded above 0.001 were also present.

The CDR3 extends over 17 amino acids. V shed 6 bases and J 0 bases; nucleotides not matched to a gene: 6. The V gene's germline CDR1 is SNHLY and CDR2 FYNNEI. Diagnosing involved the use of clinical symptoms, serum thyroxine and TRAb, thyroid ultrasound and orbital computed tomography. In this sample, this clonotype turned up many times. What it binds is not known. TCR beta CDR3 regions were amplified from RNA. RT-PCR in the first round (using the HTBI primer set) targeted the TCR CDR3. Each CDR3 protein is one row after TCRdb ran MiXCR on the multiplex PCR reads. The repertoire has over 200,000 distinct CDR3 sequences, just over 14% of them found once; the top ten carry more than 10%.

Sequencing was carried out using blood. This rearrangement joins TRBV2 to TRBJ2-6; 9 bases are a match to TRBD1. The clonotype comes from a woman aged 40 to 50 with Graves' hyperthyroidism that later progressed to Graves' ophthalmopathy. As DNA, the CDR3 is TGTGCCAGCAGACCGGGACAGGGACCCTCTGGGGCCAACGTCCTGACTTTC. Amino acid sequence: CASRPGQGPSGANVLTF.